The 24 T cell receptor beta chains below all came from one sample that was sequenced in a study of blood T cell repertoires in COVID-19. The table came from immunoSEQ multiplex PCR; TCRdb's copy has only in-frame clones and leaves some out. This table has some 260,000 clones, about 79% appearing once. The sequenced material came from peripheral blood. All receptors come from an elderly man with acute or convalescent COVID-19.

The J gene is TRBJ2-7, the V gene TRBV7-9, with a possible D match to TRBD1 (7 bases). The CDR3 consists of 14 residues. Germline CDR1 SEHNR, CDR2 FQNEAQ (reference sequence). The V gene lost 5 bases and the J gene lost 2 bases, with 13 bases spanning the gap. The CDR3 here is CASSLGGTAYEQYF. For the CDR3, the DNA is TGTGCCAGCAGCCTAGGGGGGACAGCCTACGAGCAGTACTTC.

This clone was seen a single time. The CDR3 DNA sequence: TGTGCCAGCAGTACAGGTCCGCGGGGAGAGCCCCAGCATTTT. Its translation is CASSTGPRGEPQHF. The V and J genes are TRBV2 and TRBJ1-5; D might be TRBD1 (5 bases). CDR1 is SNHLY, CDR2 FYNNEI, per germline. The CDR3 totals 14 residues. V was pared by 5 bases and J by 8 bases, with 16 bases between. Drawing the rest from reference TRBV2 and TRBJ1-5, the complete variable domain is EPEVTQTPSHQVTQMGQEVILRCVPISNHLYFYWYRQILGQKVEFLVSFYNNEISEKSEIFDDQFSVERPDGSNFTLKIRSTKLEDSAMYFCASSTGPRGEPQHFGDGTRLSIL.

The V and J genes are TRBV5-1 and TRBJ1-3, with D possibly being TRBD1 (5 bases). V shed 0 bases and J shed 2 bases, with 9 bases lying between them. Per germline, CDR1 SGHRS and CDR2 YFSETQ. This CDR3 comprises 15 residues. The CDR3 sequence is CASSLAAGPGNTIYF. The CDR3 coding sequence is TGCGCCAGCAGCTTGGCCGCAGGGCCTGGAAACACCATATATTTT.

This clone was picked up one time. The CDR3 coding sequence is TGCGCCAGCAGTGAGTCTGTAAGGGGCGGCTACAATGAGCAGTTCTTC. It translates to CASSESVRGGYNEQFF. The rearrangement joins TRBV10-1 to TRBJ2-1; D perhaps matches TRBD1 (5 bases). This CDR3 comprises 16 residues. With 0 bases removed from V and 3 bases from J, the gap between germline ends came to 12 bases. Germline V gene lookup returns CDR1 WNHNN and CDR2 SYGVQD (reference sequence).

The chain couples TRBV19 to TRBJ2-1, with TRBD2 identical over 12 bases. Losses at the gene ends were 8 bases for V and 0 bases for J; bases not matched to a gene: 5. The germline V gene encodes CDR1 LNHDA and CDR2 SQIVND (reference sequence). CDR3 length: 16 amino acids. This CDR3 reads CASSGLAGSSYNEQFF. CDR3 nucleotide sequence: TGTGCCAGTTCCGGACTAGCGGGGAGCTCCTACAATGAGCAGTTCTTC.

This clone was detected a few times. This chain connects TRBV24-1 to TRBJ1-2; no clear D. V shed 4 bases and J shed 8 bases, with 16 bases lying between them. Germline V lookup: CDR1 KGHDR, CDR2 SFDVKD. There are 14 residues in the CDR3. For the CDR3, the DNA is TGTGCCACCAGTGACCCCCCAAGGAGAGAGGGCTACACCTTC. Its translation is CATSDPPRREGYTF.

About this clone: A junction end diverges from the germline sequence, so it may reflect a read error. The chain has TRBV6-5 and TRBJ1-5; tentative D call: TRBD1 (5 bases). Germline V gives CDR1 MNHEY, CDR2 SVGAGI. There are 13 residues in the CDR3. Written as DNA, the CDR3 is TGTGCCACCAGTAGGGGTTGGAATCAGCCCCAGCATTTT. This codes for CATSRGWNQPQHF.

The V gene is TRBV19, the J gene TRBJ2-1, with 9 positions matching TRBD1. Trimming removed 5 bases from V and 5 bases from J; junction bases left unmatched: 7. The germline V gene has CDR1 LNHDA and CDR2 SQIVND (reference sequence). The CDR3 sequence is 15 residues long. CDR3 amino acids: CASSAGTGLHNEQFF. CDR3 nucleotides: TGTGCCAGTAGTGCCGGGACAGGGTTACACAATGAGCAGTTCTTC.

The sample holds a few counts of this clone. The chain recombines TRBV6-6 with TRBJ1-4; a possible D gene is TRBD1 (5 bases). The CDR3 has 15 amino acids. Germline CDR1 is MNHNY and CDR2 is SVGAGI (reference sequence). The germline V and J ends were trimmed by 8 bases and 4 bases, with 17 bases remaining between them. This CDR3 is CASLGRGPSNEKLFF. CDR3 nucleotides: TGTGCCAGCCTAGGGAGGGGACCAAGTAATGAAAAACTGTTTTTT.

In this sample, this clone turned up once. The chain carries TRBV15 and TRBJ1-6; unclear D gene. This CDR3 comprises 13 residues. Germline CDR1 reads LNHNV; CDR2 reads YYDKDF (reference sequence). V lost 1 base and J 8 bases, leaving 6 bases between the germline ends. This chain's CDR3 is CATSRGRDSPLHF. Written as DNA, the CDR3 is TGTGCCACCAGCAGAGGTCGGGATTCACCCCTCCACTTT.

V usage is TRBV9 and J usage is TRBJ2-7; 8 nucleotides line up with TRBD2. Germline values: CDR1 SGDLS, CDR2 YYNGEE. This CDR3 contains 14 residues. V was clipped by 4 bases and J by 4 bases; unmatched bases: 7. The CDR3 DNA reads as TGTGCCAGCAGCCATACACTAGCGGCGTACGAGCAGTACTTC. Its translation: CASSHTLAAYEQYF.

This chain uses TRBV7-8 with TRBJ2-7; D gene uncertain. CDR3 length equals 11 residues. Trimming removed 5 bases from V and 4 bases from J, with 6 bases in between. Germline V gene data show CDR1 as SGHVS and CDR2 as FQNEAQ. DNA of the CDR3: TGTGCCAGCAGCGCACTTTACGAGCAGTACTTC. This sequence encodes CASSALYEQYF.

This chain links TRBV6-5 with TRBJ2-7; maybe TRBD1 (6 bases). V lost 2 bases and J lost 6, with 14 bases in between. The CDR3 totals 14 residues. CDR1 is MNHEY and CDR2 is SVGAGI in the germline V gene. The CDR3 protein is CASSYAQGLGEQYF. The CDR3 DNA reads TGTGCCAGCAGTTACGCACAGGGCTTGGGCGAGCAGTACTTC.

The chain employs TRBV20-1 and TRBJ1-1; 7 bases are shared with TRBD1. Germline trimming cut 3 bases from V and 0 bases from J; bases unmatched to any gene: 13. In germline, CDR1 is DFQATT, CDR2 SNEGSKA (reference sequence). The CDR3 consists of 17 residues. In DNA, the CDR3 is TGCAGTGCTAGTCGGCAGGGGGTCTCCCTGATGAACACTGAAGCTTTCTTT. It yields the protein CSASRQGVSLMNTEAFF.

The chain carries TRBV19 and TRBJ2-1, with 7 bases fitting TRBD1. The V gene end was trimmed by 5 bases and the J gene end by 5 bases; junction bases not matched to a gene: 9. This CDR3 is built from 15 residues. Germline values: CDR1 LNHDA, CDR2 SQIVND (reference sequence). The chain's CDR3 is CASSSRTGYNNEQFF. The CDR3 DNA is TGTGCCAGTAGTTCCAGGACAGGTTACAACAATGAGCAGTTCTTC.

This rearrangement joins TRBV15 to TRBJ2-7, with D maybe TRBD1 (6 bases). This CDR3 has 13 amino acids. V was shortened by 8 bases and J by 5 bases, with 16 bases between the two germline ends. Germline V gives CDR1 LNHNV, CDR2 YYDKDF (reference sequence). This chain's CDR3 is CATSWGQGNEQYF. In DNA form, the CDR3 reads TGTGCCACCTCGTGGGGCCAGGGGAACGAGCAGTACTTC.

The chain has TRBV18 and TRBJ1-5; TRBD1 might be the D (6 bases). Trimming took 1 base from V and 0 from J, leaving 7 bases between them. Germline CDR1 is KGHSH and CDR2 is LQKENI. The CDR3 extends over 15 amino acids. The CDR3 is CASSPRQASNQPQHF. For the CDR3, the DNA is TGTGCCAGCTCACCACGACAGGCTAGCAATCAGCCCCAGCATTTT.

V is TRBV20-1 and J is TRBJ1-1, with no clear D. The CDR3 length is 14 residues. With 3 bases removed from V and 0 bases from J, the gap between germline ends came to 11 bases. Germline V gives CDR1 DFQATT, CDR2 SNEGSKA (reference sequence). CDR3 protein: CSASRGIMNTEAFF. The CDR3, as DNA: TGCAGTGCTAGTCGCGGTATCATGAACACTGAAGCTTTCTTT.

The V call is TRBV5-6, the J call TRBJ2-5; 8 bases are shared with TRBD2. After removal of 3 bases from V and 5 bases from J, the junction contained 15 bases not matched to a gene. CDR1 SGHDT and CDR2 YYEEEE come from the germline V gene. The CDR3 has 17 residues. The CDR3 region is CASSSNAGGARRETQYF. CDR3 in DNA: TGTGCCAGCAGCTCCAACGCCGGGGGGGCCAGGAGGGAGACCCAGTACTTC.

V is TRBV6-5 and J is TRBJ2-1, with 8 bases matching TRBD2. The ends lost 3 bases at V and 0 bases at J; junction bases unmatched: 1. The CDR3 loop spans 15 amino acids. Germline-derived CDR1 and CDR2 are MNHEY and SVGAGI. In DNA form, the CDR3 reads TGTGCCAGCAGTTATCTAGCGGGCTCCTACAATGAGCAGTTCTTC. Protein product: CASSYLAGSYNEQFF.

This chain connects TRBV2 to TRBJ2-1; 11 bases map to TRBD2. Germline assignment: CDR1 SNHLY and CDR2 FYNNEI. CDR3 size: 15 residues. J gave up 3 bases and V 5 bases, and 3 bases lay outside the gene matches. In nucleotides, the CDR3 is TGTGCCAGCAGTAAGACTAGCGGGAACTACAATGAGCAGTTCTTC. Translating it yields CASSKTSGNYNEQFF.

J is TRBJ2-7 and V is TRBV5-1; the match to TRBD2 covers 11 bases. Trimming at V came to 4 bases and at J to 2 bases, leaving 5 bases not matched to a gene. The CDR3 loop spans 15 amino acids. Germline CDR1 and CDR2: SGHRS and YFSETQ. The CDR3 spells CASSPGLAEPYEQYF. The CDR3 bases are TGCGCCAGCAGCCCGGGACTAGCGGAACCCTACGAGCAGTACTTC.

V and J are TRBV9 and TRBJ1-2; perhaps TRBD1 as D (6 bases). The length of the CDR3 is 14 residues. CDR1 and CDR2 (germline): SGDLS, YYNGEE. V lost 6 bases to trimming and J lost 3 bases, with 15 bases between them. As DNA, the CDR3 is TGTGCCAGCACCTTGTCGGGGGGCGACTATGGCTACACCTTC. This codes for CASTLSGGDYGYTF.

A single count supports this clone. The chain combines TRBV19 with TRBJ1-4, with TRBD1 as a possible D gene (5 bases). The V end was cut by 3 bases, the J end by 1 base, with 9 bases between. The CDR3 is 15 amino acids. Looked up from germline, CDR1 is LNHDA and CDR2 is SQIVND (reference sequence). CDR3 DNA: TGTGCCAGTAGTATTAGAACAGGAACTAATGAAAAACTGTTTTTT. It yields the protein CASSIRTGTNEKLFF.